What follows are 22 T cell receptor beta chains derived from one specimen sequenced in a study of cytomegalovirus exposure and HLA in healthy donors (dated by TCRdb to 2016 to 2017). Libraries were prepared through the immunoSEQ multiplex PCR assay. For the multiplex PCR, a mixture combining 60 forward primers for TCR Vbeta segments and 13 reverse primers for TCR Jbeta segments was used. TCRdb took over this immuneACCESS table, retaining in-frame rearrangements with V and J assigned. Such tables are incomplete; in checked studies, under half of the missing clones stem from an unresolved V gene, and the remainder is unexplained. The sample records roughly 130,000 clones, around three fifths of which are singletons. Less than 2% of the sample is taken by the ten largest. The sequencing input was PBMCs. The receptors originated from a male donor in good health and CMV-seronegative.

The genes are TRBV5-1 and TRBJ1-1; D gene ambiguous. In germline, CDR1 is SGHRS, CDR2 YFSETQ. Trimming stripped 1 base from V and 6 bases from J, with 13 bases between. The CDR3 has 14 amino acids. CDR3 DNA: TGCGCCAGCAGCTTGAGGCGTCTGGGAGCTGAAGCTTTCTTT. Translation gives CASSLRRLGAEAFF.

The chain uses TRBV7-9 and TRBJ2-7; tentative D call: TRBD1 (5 bases). The CDR3 consists of 14 residues. In germline, CDR1 is SEHNR, CDR2 FQNEAQ (reference sequence). V shed 3 bases and J shed 2 bases, with 11 bases lying between them. The CDR3 DNA sequence: TGTGCCAGCAGCTTGGGGCTGACCCCCTACGAGCAGTACTTC. Amino acids: CASSLGLTPYEQYF.

In its sample, this clone was seen once. This sequence joins TRBV7-9 and TRBJ2-5, with D unresolved. The CDR3 consists of 16 residues. From germline, CDR1 is SEHNR and CDR2 FQNEAQ (reference sequence). V was pared by 6 bases and J by 4 bases, with 21 bases between. CDR3 residues: CASSLRRLDPGETQYF. The DNA of the CDR3 is TGTGCCAGCAGTCTTAGAAGGCTAGACCCCGGAGAGACCCAGTACTTC.

This sequence joins TRBV7-2 and TRBJ2-7; possibly TRBD2 for D (6 bases). There are 14 residues in the CDR3. Trimming stripped 1 base from V and 3 bases from J, with 10 bases between. Germline CDR1 is SGHTA and CDR2 is FQGNSA. The CDR3 here is CASSLGGADYEQYF. CDR3 DNA: TGTGCCAGCAGCTTAGGCGGGGCCGACTACGAGCAGTACTTC.

The rearrangement links TRBV2 to TRBJ2-2, with D tentatively TRBD1 (6 bases). CDR1 and CDR2 from the germline V gene are SNHLY and FYNNEI. The CDR3 totals 15 residues. Trimming took off 6 bases at V and 0 bases at J, with 11 bases between the two ends. CDR3 in DNA: TGTGCCAGCAGACCGAGGACAGCGAACACCGGGGAGCTGTTTTTT. Protein product: CASRPRTANTGELFF.

The gene calls are TRBV11-3 and TRBJ2-7, with 10 bases that match TRBD1. CDR1 SGHNT and CDR2 YENEEA come from the germline V gene. This CDR3 is 16 amino acids long. After removal of 0 bases from V and 3 bases from J, the junction contained 5 bases not matched to a gene. Here the CDR3 reads CASSLDGGQGDYEQYF. CDR3 nucleotide sequence: TGTGCCAGCAGCTTAGATGGAGGACAGGGGGACTACGAGCAGTACTTC.

J is TRBJ2-3 and V is TRBV7-2; perhaps TRBD2 as D (7 bases). The V gene's germline CDR1 is SGHTA and CDR2 FQGNSA. This CDR3 region has 16 residues. With 2 bases removed from V and 4 bases from J, the gap between germline ends came to 16 bases. CDR3 sequence reads: CASSLSVGGAADTQYF. In nucleotides, the CDR3 is TGTGCCAGCAGCTTATCTGTGGGGGGGGCAGCAGATACGCAGTATTTT.

The rearrangement links TRBV7-9 to TRBJ1-3, with TRBD1 as a possible D gene (5 bases). This CDR3 has 13 residues. The germline V gene encodes CDR1 SEHNR and CDR2 FQNEAQ (reference sequence). V gave up 4 bases and J gave up 6 bases, with 10 bases separating them. The CDR3 bases are TGTGCCAGCAGCTCCGCCGGACAAAACACCATATATTTT. Amino acid sequence: CASSSAGQNTIYF.

The chain joins TRBV5-1 to TRBJ1-1, with D possibly being TRBD1 (6 bases). The germline V gene has CDR1 SGHRS and CDR2 YFSETQ. This CDR3 spans 15 amino acids. Trimming pared 0 bases from V and 5 bases from J, leaving 14 bases between. Written as DNA, the CDR3 is TGCGCCAGCAGCTTGGAAGGGGGAGCGGGGACTGAAGCTTTCTTT. Its protein is CASSLEGGAGTEAFF.

CDR3 sequence (DNA): TGTGCCAGCAGCCCGACAGGGGGAGAAGGAACTGAAGCTTTCTTT. It yields the protein CASSPTGGEGTEAFF. The genes are TRBV9 and TRBJ1-1; 9 bases fit TRBD1. V was pared by 4 bases and J by 5 bases, with 9 bases of the junction left unmatched. This CDR3 is 15 amino acids long. The V gene's germline CDR1 is SGDLS and CDR2 YYNGEE.

This clone was counted a single time. This rearrangement joins TRBV28 to TRBJ1-1; 7 bases are shared with TRBD1. The CDR3 is 15 amino acids. The J segment lost 0 bases and the V segment lost 3 bases, leaving 4 bases of the junction unmatched. Germline assignment: CDR1 MDHEN and CDR2 SYDVKM. CDR3 loop: CASSFSRGVNTEAFF. CDR3 in DNA: TGTGCCAGCAGTTTTTCCAGGGGGGTGAACACTGAAGCTTTCTTT.

The chain recombines TRBV25-1 with TRBJ1-1; 7 bases line up with TRBD1. Per the germline V gene, CDR1 is MGHDK and CDR2 is SYGVNS. The J segment lost 6 bases and the V segment lost 4 bases, leaving 11 bases of the junction unmatched. The CDR3 extends over 15 amino acids. The CDR3 bases are TGTGCCAGCAGTGGACAGGGTCAGCGAACGCCTGAAGCTTTCTTT. It codes for CASSGQGQRTPEAFF.

With respect to this clone: Distinct nucleotide sequences in the sample also encode this CDR3. The chain links TRBV7-6 to TRBJ1-1; TRBD1 matches 8 bases. This CDR3 contains 14 residues. V lost 4 bases and J lost 0; bases outside the gene matches: 1. In germline, CDR1 is SGHVS, CDR2 FNYEAQ. As DNA, the CDR3 is TGTGCCAGCAGCTCGACAGGGGTGAACACTGAAGCTTTCTTT. Translation: CASSSTGVNTEAFF. Supplemented by reference TRBV7-6 and TRBJ1-1, the full variable domain reads GAGVSQSPRYKVTKRGQDVALRCDPISGHVSLYWYRQALGQGPEFLTYFNYEAQQDKSGLPNDRFSAERPEGSISTLTIQRTEQRDSAMYRCASSSTGVNTEAFFGQGTRLTVV.

This sequence joins TRBV29-1 and TRBJ1-2; perhaps TRBD1 as D (6 bases). The V gene lost 7 bases and the J gene lost 1 base, with 16 bases spanning the gap. This CDR3 contains 14 residues. The germline CDR1 and CDR2 sequences are SQVTM and ANQGSEA. The CDR3 here is CSATGGEFNYGYTF. In DNA, the CDR3 is TGCAGCGCGACAGGAGGAGAATTTAACTATGGCTACACCTTC.

The V call is TRBV7-2, the J call TRBJ2-3; 7 bases map to TRBD1. Germline CDR1 and CDR2: SGHTA and FQGNSA. The CDR3 extends over 14 amino acids. V shed 4 bases and J 3 bases; nucleotides not matched to a gene: 4. In DNA form, the CDR3 reads TGTGCCAGCAGCTGGGCCAGGGGGACAGATACGCAGTATTTT. Its translation is CASSWARGTDTQYF.

This rearrangement joins TRBV28 to TRBJ1-5; 12 positions match TRBD1. The CDR3 sequence is 16 residues long. V trimming: 7 bases; J trimming: 6 bases; junction bases outside the gene matches: 10. Germline V gene lookup returns CDR1 MDHEN and CDR2 SYDVKM. The CDR3 loop reads CASIPPGTGGIQPQHF. The CDR3 DNA reads TGTGCCAGCATCCCCCCGGGGACAGGGGGCATTCAGCCCCAGCATTTT. Complete variable domain (other parts from reference TRBV28 and TRBJ1-5): DVKVTQSSRYLVKRTGEKVFLECVQDMDHENMFWYRQDPGLGLRLIYFSYDVKMKEKGDIPEGYSVSREKKERFSLILESASTNQTSMYLCASIPPGTGGIQPQHFGDGTRLSIL.

The V gene is TRBV12-5, the J gene TRBJ2-2; D is possibly TRBD1 (5 bases). The CDR3 is made up of 13 amino acids. V lost 7 bases and J lost 13, with 19 bases in between. Per germline, CDR1 LGHNT and CDR2 FRNRAP. CDR3 residues: CASAARTRSRLFF. In DNA form, the CDR3 reads TGTGCTAGTGCTGCAAGGACACGGTCTCGGCTGTTTTTT. Complete variable domain (other parts from reference TRBV12-5 and TRBJ2-2): DARVTQTPRHKVTEMGQEVTMRCQPILGHNTVFWYRQTMMQGLELLAYFRNRAPLDDSGMPKDRFSAEMPDATLATLKIQPSEPRDSAVYFCASAARTRSRLFFGEGSRLTVL.

Remarks on this clone: This specimen includes other DNA sequences encoding the same CDR3. The gene calls are TRBV9 and TRBJ2-3, with 7 bases fitting TRBD2. The CDR3 spans 13 residues. Germline CDR1 is SGDLS and CDR2 is YYNGEE. Trimming took 4 bases from V and 6 from J; bases not matched to a gene: 5. The chain's CDR3 is CASSPGGTDTQYF. The CDR3 bases are TGTGCCAGCAGCCCCGGGGGGACGGATACGCAGTATTTT.

CDR3 protein: CASRRTELNSPLHF. The CDR3 coding sequence is TGTGCCAGCAGACGGACAGAATTAAATTCACCCCTCCACTTT. The rearrangement uses TRBV6-1 and TRBJ1-6; weak D call: TRBD1 (6 bases). The CDR3 runs 14 residues. The germline gives CDR1 MNHNS, CDR2 SASEGT. Trimming cost V 6 bases and J 7 bases, with 13 bases left between them.

The J gene is TRBJ1-6, the V gene TRBV7-2; unclear D gene. Trimming pared 1 base from V and 7 bases from J, leaving 5 bases between. Germline V gene lookup returns CDR1 SGHTA and CDR2 FQGNSA. This CDR3 region has 13 residues. The CDR3 sequence is CASSLGLNSPLHF. The CDR3 DNA is TGTGCCAGCAGCTTAGGTCTAAATTCACCCCTCCACTTT.

V usage is TRBV7-9 and J usage is TRBJ1-5; perhaps TRBD1 as D (5 bases). V was clipped by 0 bases and J by 5 bases, with 8 bases between them. Looked up from germline, CDR1 is SEHNR and CDR2 is FQNEAQ (reference sequence). CDR3 length: 14 residues. CDR3 bases: TGTGCCAGCAGCTTAGCAGACAGAGATCAGCCCCAGCATTTT. Translation: CASSLADRDQPQHF.

This sequence joins TRBV29-1 and TRBJ1-5, with a tentative D call TRBD1 (6 bases). The CDR3 is 13 amino acids. Germline assignment: CDR1 SQVTM and CDR2 ANQGSEA. The germline V and J ends were trimmed by 5 bases and 1 base, with 9 bases remaining between them. CDR3 region: CSVSGQSNQPQHF. CDR3 nucleotides: TGCAGCGTTTCCGGACAGAGCAATCAGCCCCAGCATTTT.